The 5 T cell receptor beta chains below come from one sample, sequenced in a study of blood T cell repertoires in COVID-19. Clones were sequenced by immunoSEQ multiplex PCR, and TCRdb holds only the in-frame ones, with some missing. The sample lists approximately 100,000 clones, approximately 86% occurring once. Sequencing was done on a sample of peripheral blood. The receptors were sampled from a man between 65 and 85 years old with active or convalescent COVID-19.

This chain uses TRBV7-9 with TRBJ1-3, with 9 nucleotides matching TRBD1. V lost 3 bases to trimming and J lost 5 bases; unmatched junction nucleotides: 2. This CDR3 is built from 14 residues. CDR1 SEHNR and CDR2 FQNEAQ come from the germline V gene (reference sequence). The chain's CDR3 is CASSLTGGRNTIYF. The CDR3 region has the DNA TGTGCCAGCAGCTTGACAGGGGGAAGAAACACCATATATTTT.

This clone has only one observation. The rearrangement joins TRBV7-2 to TRBJ2-7; a possible D gene is TRBD1 (6 bases). CDR1 and CDR2 (germline): SGHTA, FQGNSA. CDR3 length: 15 amino acids. Deletions cut 4 bases from V and 0 bases from J, with 13 bases between. The CDR3 DNA reads TGTGCCAGCAGCTCCCAAACAGGGTTCTCCTACGAGCAGTACTTC. It translates to CASSSQTGFSYEQYF.

This sequence joins TRBV5-4 and TRBJ2-5; tentative D call: TRBD2 (5 bases). V was pared by 2 bases and J by 2 bases, with 13 bases between. The CDR3 has 15 amino acids. Germline-derived CDR1 and CDR2 are SGHNT and YYREEE (reference sequence). CDR3 residues: CASSFGVALQETQYF. The CDR3 DNA follows: TGTGCCAGCAGCTTTGGAGTAGCGTTACAAGAGACCCAGTACTTC. Full variable domain (rest looked up from reference TRBV5-4 and TRBJ2-5): ETGVTQSPTHLIKTRGQQVTLRCSSQSGHNTVSWYQQALGQGPQFIFQYYREEENGRGNFPPRFSGLQFPNYSSELNVNALELDDSALYLCASSFGVALQETQYFGPGTRLLVL.

The chain employs TRBV2 and TRBJ2-1; 9 nucleotides agree with TRBD1. Per the germline V gene, CDR1 is SNHLY and CDR2 is FYNNEI. The J segment lost 6 bases and the V segment lost 6 bases, leaving 6 bases of the junction unmatched. This CDR3 spans 14 amino acids. The CDR3 spells CASRGDRDVNEQFF. CDR3 bases: TGTGCCAGCAGGGGGGACAGGGATGTCAATGAGCAGTTCTTC. The full variable domain, completed using reference TRBV2 and TRBJ2-1, is EPEVTQTPSHQVTQMGQEVILRCVPISNHLYFYWYRQILGQKVEFLVSFYNNEISEKSEIFDDQFSVERPDGSNFTLKIRSTKLEDSAMYFCASRGDRDVNEQFFGPGTRLTVL.

J is TRBJ2-3 and V is TRBV6-5; 15 nucleotides align to TRBD2. The CDR3 has 13 residues. V lost 9 bases, J lost 10 bases, and 5 bases stayed unmatched. CDR1 and CDR2 from the germline V gene are MNHEY and SVGAGI. CDR3 protein: CASGLAGGPAQYF. The CDR3 DNA sequence: TGTGCCAGTGGACTAGCGGGGGGGCCGGCGCAGTATTTT.